This TCR beta chain was retrieved from a study of blood T cell repertoires in COVID-19. Across the study: Italy, Spain and the United States were the sources of the convalescent and acute COVID-19 samples.

Original processing methods: Scientists estimated how many nucleated cells there were by amplifying reference gene primers. The table came from immunoSEQ multiplex PCR; TCRdb's copy has only in-frame clones and leaves some out. The DNA was the basis for D and trimming; V, J and clone size are from that table. The sample consists of about 250,000 clones, 65% to 90% of them appearing once. With V trimmed by 6 bases and J by 1 base, 3 bases remained unmatched. The CDR3 length is 14 residues. Germline CDR1 reads SGHTA; CDR2 reads FQGNSA. This receptor was taken from a man between 45 and 60 years old with active or convalescent COVID-19. The chain couples TRBV7-2 to TRBJ2-3, with 8 positions matching TRBD2. The sequenced material came from peripheral blood. The DNA of the CDR3 is TGTGCCAGCAGAAGCGGGAGTGGCACAGATACGCAGTATTTT. Amino acid sequence: CASRSGSGTDTQYF.